This T cell receptor beta chain stems from a study of T-cell reconstitution after alpha-beta-depleted transplantation in children. During its preparation, the TCRbeta library received unique molecular identifiers. TCRdb re-called the PCR reads through MiXCR, storing one row per CDR3 protein. The sample yields about 980,000 distinct CDR3 sequences, about 30% seen once. CDR3 length equals 11 residues. Germline lookup yields CDR1 MNHEY and CDR2 SVGEGT. Trimming took off 6 bases at V and 10 bases at J, with 12 bases between the two ends. This clonotype was found a few times. The chain couples TRBV6-2 or TRBV6-3 to TRBJ2-5, with a weak D call TRBD2 (5 bases). Material: PBMCs, mostly from graft donor cells, obtained 360 days after TCRalphabeta/CD19-depleted stem cell transplant. The TCR sequence derives from a boy younger than two who had a stem cell transplant for SCID, so the T cells may come from the graft donor. Written as DNA, the CDR3 is TGTGCCAGCAGCTCCAGAGGGATCCAGTACTTC. Its protein is CASSSRGIQYF.